This section outlines one TCR beta chain sequence together with its context. These data are taken from a study of blood T cell repertoires in COVID-19. Study-level information: Specimens from acute and convalescent COVID-19 originated in the United States, Italy and Spain.

Trimming took 5 bases from V and 3 from J, leaving 23 bases between them. The length of the CDR3 is 17 residues. The germline gives CDR1 SGHVS, CDR2 FNYEAQ. In the study's own analysis: Amplification from reference gene primers served as the basis for estimated nucleated cell counts. Sequencing was performed with immunoSEQ multiplex PCR; in TCRdb, only in-frame clones are kept and a portion is missing. V, J and clone size reflect that table, while D and trimming were determined from the DNA. The sample records roughly 380,000 clones, roughly 90% being singletons. The gene calls are TRBV7-6 and TRBJ2-7; weak D call: TRBD2 (6 bases). Material: PBMCs or T cells enriched from blood (not recorded which). The sequence was collected from a woman aged 30 to 39 who had been exposed to COVID-19. The CDR3 DNA follows: TGTGCCAGCAGCCGAATTATAGCGGAGAGGCCTGACTACGAGCAGTACTTC. Translated: CASSRIIAERPDYEQYF.